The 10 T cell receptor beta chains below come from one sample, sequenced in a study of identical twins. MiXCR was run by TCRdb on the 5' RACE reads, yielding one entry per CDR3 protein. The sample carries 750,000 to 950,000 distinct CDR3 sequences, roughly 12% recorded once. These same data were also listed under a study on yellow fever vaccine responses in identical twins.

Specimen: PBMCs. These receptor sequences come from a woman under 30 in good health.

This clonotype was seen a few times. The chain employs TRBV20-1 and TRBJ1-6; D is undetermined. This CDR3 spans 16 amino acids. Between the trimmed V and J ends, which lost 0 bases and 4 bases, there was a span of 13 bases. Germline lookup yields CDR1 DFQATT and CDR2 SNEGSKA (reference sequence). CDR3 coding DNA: TGCAGTGCTAGAGATCAAGGGCGAGGGTATAATTCACCCCTCCACTTT. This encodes CSARDQGRGYNSPLHF.

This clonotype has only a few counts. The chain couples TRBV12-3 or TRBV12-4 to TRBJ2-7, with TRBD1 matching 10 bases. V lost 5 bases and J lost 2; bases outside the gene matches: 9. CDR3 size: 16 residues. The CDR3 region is CASSPTRTGGTYEQYF. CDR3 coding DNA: TGTGCCAGCAGTCCCACCAGGACAGGGGGAACCTACGAGCAGTACTTC.

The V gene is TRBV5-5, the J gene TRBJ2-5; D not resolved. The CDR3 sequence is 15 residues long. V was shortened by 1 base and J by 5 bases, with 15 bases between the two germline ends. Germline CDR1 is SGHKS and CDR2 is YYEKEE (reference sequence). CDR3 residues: CASSLWSTNGETQYF. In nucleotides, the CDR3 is TGTGCCAGCAGCTTGTGGTCTACCAATGGGGAGACCCAGTACTTC.

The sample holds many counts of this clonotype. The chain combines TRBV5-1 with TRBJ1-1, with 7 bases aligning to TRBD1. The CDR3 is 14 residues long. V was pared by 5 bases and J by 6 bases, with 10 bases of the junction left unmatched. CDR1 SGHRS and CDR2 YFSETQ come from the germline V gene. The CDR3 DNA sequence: TGCGCCAGCAGTTCCCAGGGGGGGAGCGCTGAAGCTTTCTTT. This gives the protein CASSSQGGSAEAFF.

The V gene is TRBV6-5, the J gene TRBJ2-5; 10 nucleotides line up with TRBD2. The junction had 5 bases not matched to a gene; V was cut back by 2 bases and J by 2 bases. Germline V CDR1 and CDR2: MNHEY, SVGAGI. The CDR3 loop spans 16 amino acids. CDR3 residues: CASSYGLAGVQETQYF. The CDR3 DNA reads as TGTGCCAGCAGTTACGGGCTAGCGGGAGTTCAAGAGACCCAGTACTTC.

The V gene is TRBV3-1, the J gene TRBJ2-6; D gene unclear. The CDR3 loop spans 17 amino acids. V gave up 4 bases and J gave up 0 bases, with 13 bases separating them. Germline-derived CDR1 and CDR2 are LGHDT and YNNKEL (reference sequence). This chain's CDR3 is CASSPWTVNSGANVLTF. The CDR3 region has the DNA TGTGCCAGCAGCCCTTGGACGGTAAACTCTGGGGCCAACGTCCTGACTTTC.

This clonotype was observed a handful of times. The chain's CDR3 is CASSPAAGANVLTF. The DNA of the CDR3 is TGCGCCAGCAGCCCAGCGGCCGGGGCCAACGTCCTGACTTTC. This chain joins TRBV5-1 and TRBJ2-6; D is perhaps TRBD2 (5 bases). Germline V lookup: CDR1 SGHRS, CDR2 YFSETQ. V gave up 4 bases and J gave up 4 bases, with 9 bases separating them. The CDR3 is made up of 14 amino acids.

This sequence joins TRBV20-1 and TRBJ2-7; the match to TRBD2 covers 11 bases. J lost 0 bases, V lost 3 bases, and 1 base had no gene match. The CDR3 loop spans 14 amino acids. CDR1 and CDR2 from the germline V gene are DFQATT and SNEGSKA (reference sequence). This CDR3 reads CSARTSGISYEQYF. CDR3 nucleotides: TGCAGTGCTAGGACTAGCGGGATCTCCTACGAGCAGTACTTC.

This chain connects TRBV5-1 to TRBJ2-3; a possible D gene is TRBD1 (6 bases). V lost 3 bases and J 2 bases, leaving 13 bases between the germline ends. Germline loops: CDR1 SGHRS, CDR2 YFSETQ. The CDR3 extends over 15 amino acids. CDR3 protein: CASSSGTTNTDTQYF. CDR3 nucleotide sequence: TGCGCCAGCAGCTCCGGGACAACCAACACAGATACGCAGTATTTT.

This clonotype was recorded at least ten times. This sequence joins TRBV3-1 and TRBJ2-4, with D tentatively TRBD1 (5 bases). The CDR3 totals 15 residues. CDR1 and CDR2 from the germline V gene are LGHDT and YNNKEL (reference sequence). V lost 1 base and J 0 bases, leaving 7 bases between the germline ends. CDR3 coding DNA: TGTGCCAGCAGCCAAGGCAGGGTAGCCAAAAACATTCAGTACTTC. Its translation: CASSQGRVAKNIQYF.